This TCR beta chain was profiled in a study of T cell responses to AZD1222 COVID-19 vaccine. Measured with immunoSEQ multiplex PCR; TCRdb has only the in-frame clones, and not every one. The data contain around 140,000 clones, approximately 90% of them singletons. Whole-study findings and limits: Of the AZD1222 recipients, only 5 or 6 were seropositive at baseline. CD4 TCRs covered the whole spike, strongest at regions 160-218 and 743-854. Following two doses of AZD1222, Spike-specific TCR breadth and depth rose.

As regards this clone: Its matching antigen is unknown.

Germline V lookup: CDR1 SGHTA, CDR2 FQGNSA. Trimming left V 1 base short and J 4 bases short, with 11 bases between. The CDR3 extends over 15 amino acids. The receptor was isolated from an adult in good health. The source was peripheral blood, collected on day 0 of AZD1222 vaccination. The genes are TRBV7-2 and TRBJ2-1; D remains ambiguous. CDR3 nucleotide sequence: TGTGCCAGCAGCTTAGGCTCAGGTCCTTACAATGAGCAGTTCTTC. Translated: CASSLGSGPYNEQFF.